The clone carrying this T cell receptor (beta chain) showed up just a few times. The antigen is not known. V shed 1 base, J shed 7 bases, and the junction held 8 bases outside the gene matches. The V gene's germline CDR1 is SGHRS and CDR2 YFSETQ. There are 17 residues in the CDR3. The data were taken from a study of response to subunit inactivated influenza vaccine. MiXCR, run by TCRdb on the RT-PCR reads, gives a single entry per CDR3 protein. The sample includes more than 200,000 distinct CDR3 sequences, more than 10% seen only once; the top ten take approximately 8.4%. Regarding the study as a whole: The authors suggested that every seasonal influenza vaccination recruits few new T cells.

This clonotype was obtained from a man aged 50-60 years who received an inactivated influenza vaccine. This specimen was non-naive T cells sorted from PBMCs, taken 14 days before vaccination. This chain links TRBV5-1 with TRBJ2-2, with 12 positions matching TRBD1. CDR3 amino acids: CASSLRGTGGASGELFF. For the CDR3, the DNA is TGCGCCAGCAGCTTGAGGGGGACAGGGGGCGCCAGCGGGGAGCTGTTTTTT.